This T cell receptor (beta chain) is from a study of T cell responses to AZD1222 COVID-19 vaccine. Assay used: immunoSEQ multiplex PCR; TCRdb lists only in-frame clones, some missing. This table has 200,000 or so clones, roughly 93% appearing once. The germline gives CDR1 LGHNA, CDR2 YNFKEQ. There are 14 residues in the CDR3. Trimming removed 7 bases at V and 3 bases at J, with 14 bases between. The specimen was peripheral blood, collected on day 0 of AZD1222 vaccination. This chain connects TRBV4-2 to TRBJ2-3; TRBD1 might be the D (5 bases). The sequence was collected from an adult in good health. In nucleotides, the CDR3 is TGTGCCAGCACGCGGTGGGGCTTGACAGATACGCAGTATTTT. It yields the protein CASTRWGLTDTQYF.